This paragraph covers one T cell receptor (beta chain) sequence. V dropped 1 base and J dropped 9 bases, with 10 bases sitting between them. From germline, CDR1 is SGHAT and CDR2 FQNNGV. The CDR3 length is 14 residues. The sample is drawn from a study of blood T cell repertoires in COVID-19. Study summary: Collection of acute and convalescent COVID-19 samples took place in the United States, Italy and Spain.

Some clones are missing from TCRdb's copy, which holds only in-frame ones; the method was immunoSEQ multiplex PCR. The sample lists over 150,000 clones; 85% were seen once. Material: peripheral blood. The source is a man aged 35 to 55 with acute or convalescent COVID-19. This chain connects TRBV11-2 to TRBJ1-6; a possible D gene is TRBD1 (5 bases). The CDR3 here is CASSLGQFGSPLHF. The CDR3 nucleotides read TGTGCCAGCAGCTTAGGACAGTTTGGTTCACCCCTCCACTTT.